This is a list of T cell receptor beta chains from one sample in a study of beta chain features in type 1 diabetes. Profiled with immunoSEQ multiplex PCR; TCRdb holds only in-frame clones, not every one. This sample has under 950,000 clones, with roughly 15% found just once. The specimen sequenced was naive CD4+ T cells from blood. Receptors originate from a woman between 18 and 29 years old in good health. Each CDR3 is given with its conserved first and last residue. Fields, in order: clone size, D gene, J gene, V gene, CDR3 protein, CDR3 DNA. The D gene is left open where the match is weak. Size tells how often a clone was seen (once, few, many) or the class of an expanded clone, and some rows leave it out.

clone_size: -; d_call: -; j_call: TRBJ2-3; v_call: TRBV4-3; cdr3_aa: CASSQAAVALGTDTQYF; cdr3_nt: TGCGCCAGCAGCCAAGCCGCAGTCGCTCTCGGCACAGATACGCAGTATTTT
clone_size: -; d_call: TRBD1; j_call: TRBJ1-4; v_call: TRBV6-1; cdr3_aa: CASTPGQDNEKLFF; cdr3_nt: TGTGCCAGCACCCCCGGACAGGATAATGAAAAACTGTTTTTT
clone_size: -; d_call: TRBD2; j_call: TRBJ2-1; v_call: TRBV9; cdr3_aa: CASSVDLAEYNEQFF; cdr3_nt: TGTGCCAGCAGCGTAGATCTAGCGGAATACAATGAGCAGTTCTTC
clone_size: few; d_call: -; j_call: TRBJ2-5; v_call: TRBV7-2; cdr3_aa: CASSPSALETQYF; cdr3_nt: TGTGCCAGCAGTCCCAGTGCCTTAGAGACCCAGTACTTC
clone_size: few; d_call: -; j_call: TRBJ2-4; v_call: TRBV28; cdr3_aa: CASSFVPQGLAKNIQYF; cdr3_nt: TGTGCCAGCAGTTTCGTTCCTCAGGGACTAGCCAAAAACATTCAGTACTTC
clone_size: few; d_call: -; j_call: TRBJ2-7; v_call: TRBV6-1; cdr3_aa: CASSEVAGAYEQYF; cdr3_nt: TGTGCCAGCAGTGAAGTGGCAGGGGCCTACGAGCAGTACTTC
clone_size: few; d_call: -; j_call: TRBJ1-5; v_call: TRBV21-1; cdr3_aa: CASSTRQGEVFLGNQPQHF; cdr3_nt: TGTGCCAGCAGCACGAGACAGGGGGAGGTTTTTTTAGGCAATCAGCCCCAGCATTTT
clone_size: -; d_call: -; j_call: TRBJ1-2; v_call: TRBV20-1; cdr3_aa: CSVEKNYGYTF; cdr3_nt: TGCAGCGTAGAAAAGAACTATGGCTACACCTTC
clone_size: -; d_call: -; j_call: TRBJ1-4; v_call: TRBV2; cdr3_aa: CASSKRGVGEKLFF; cdr3_nt: TGTGCCAGTTCGAAACGCGGGGTTGGTGAAAAACTGTTTTTT
clone_size: few; d_call: -; j_call: TRBJ1-2; v_call: TRBV14; cdr3_aa: CASSRMGVGYGYTF; cdr3_nt: TGTGCCAGCAGCCGAATGGGGGTAGGCTATGGCTACACCTTC
clone_size: few; d_call: -; j_call: TRBJ2-1; v_call: TRBV18; cdr3_aa: CASSALYRVDTRWFF; cdr3_nt: TGTGCCAGCTCAGCATTATACCGGGTGGACACCCGTTGGTTCTTC
clone_size: -; d_call: TRBD2; j_call: TRBJ2-3; v_call: TRBV4-3; cdr3_aa: CASSQDRAGRLAGVADTQYF; cdr3_nt: TGCGCCAGCAGCCAAGATCGCGCAGGCCGACTAGCGGGAGTCGCAGATACGCAGTATTTT
clone_size: -; d_call: -; j_call: TRBJ2-7; v_call: TRBV6-5; cdr3_aa: CASSLWASVKNEQYF; cdr3_nt: TGTGCCAGCAGTCTCTGGGCTAGCGTTAAGAACGAGCAGTACTTC
clone_size: few; d_call: TRBD1; j_call: TRBJ2-7; v_call: TRBV15; cdr3_aa: CATSGRGQGQAEQYF; cdr3_nt: TGTGCCACCAGCGGAAGGGGACAGGGCCAAGCCGAGCAGTACTTC
clone_size: few; d_call: TRBD2; j_call: TRBJ2-7; v_call: TRBV7-2; cdr3_aa: CASSLTSVTTYEQYF; cdr3_nt: TGTGCCAGCAGCCTGACTAGCGTAACGACCTACGAGCAGTACTTC
clone_size: -; d_call: TRBD1; j_call: TRBJ2-7; v_call: TRBV6-5; cdr3_aa: CASSWDEGPGQSKQYF; cdr3_nt: TGTGCCAGCAGTTGGGACGAAGGACCGGGACAGTCCAAGCAGTACTTC
clone_size: few; d_call: -; j_call: TRBJ2-7; v_call: TRBV28; cdr3_aa: CASSSHPAGRIEQYF; cdr3_nt: TGTGCCAGCAGTTCCCACCCCGCAGGGAGAATCGAGCAGTACTTC
clone_size: few; d_call: TRBD2; j_call: TRBJ2-5; v_call: TRBV18; cdr3_aa: CASSPASGQETQYF; cdr3_nt: TGTGCCAGCTCACCGGCTAGCGGGCAAGAGACCCAGTACTTC
clone_size: -; d_call: -; j_call: TRBJ1-2; v_call: TRBV28; cdr3_aa: CASSFWGGGYTF; cdr3_nt: TGTGCCAGCAGTTTCTGGGGGGGTGGCTACACCTTC
clone_size: -; d_call: -; j_call: TRBJ2-5; v_call: TRBV15; cdr3_aa: CATSRGGTAPFLTQYF; cdr3_nt: TGTGCCACCAGCAGGGGAGGGACAGCACCGTTTTTGACCCAGTACTTC
clone_size: few; d_call: -; j_call: TRBJ2-1; v_call: TRBV2; cdr3_aa: CASRESPHNEQFF; cdr3_nt: TGTGCCAGCCGGGAGAGCCCCCACAATGAGCAGTTCTTC
clone_size: few; d_call: TRBD1; j_call: TRBJ1-2; v_call: TRBV5-1; cdr3_aa: CASSLGTGTGESDTF; cdr3_nt: TGCGCCAGCAGCTTGGGAACTGGGACAGGGGAATCCGACACCTTC
clone_size: few; d_call: TRBD1; j_call: TRBJ2-5; v_call: TRBV2; cdr3_aa: CASSWTGRQETQYF; cdr3_nt: TGTGCCAGCAGTTGGACAGGGCGACAAGAGACCCAGTACTTC
clone_size: few; d_call: TRBD2; j_call: TRBJ2-3; v_call: TRBV28; cdr3_aa: CASSFIGLAIDTQYF; cdr3_nt: TGTGCCAGCAGTTTTATCGGACTAGCTATAGATACGCAGTATTTT
clone_size: -; d_call: TRBD1; j_call: TRBJ2-7; v_call: TRBV6-6; cdr3_aa: CASSPGTGVYEQYF; cdr3_nt: TGTGCCAGCAGCCCCGGGACAGGCGTGTACGAGCAGTACTTC
clone_size: -; d_call: -; j_call: TRBJ2-1; v_call: TRBV2; cdr3_aa: CAEGGPYNEQFF; cdr3_nt: TGTGCCGAGGGGGGGCCCTACAATGAGCAGTTCTTC
clone_size: few; d_call: -; j_call: TRBJ2-6; v_call: TRBV18; cdr3_aa: CASSPGHGANVLTF; cdr3_nt: TGTGCCAGCTCACCAGGGCACGGGGCCAACGTCCTGACTTTC
clone_size: -; d_call: -; j_call: TRBJ1-1; v_call: TRBV27; cdr3_aa: CASSLSSGGSFGTEAFF; cdr3_nt: TGTGCCAGCAGTTTATCGAGCGGGGGCTCTTTCGGCACTGAAGCTTTCTTT
clone_size: -; d_call: -; j_call: TRBJ1-5; v_call: TRBV7-2; cdr3_aa: CASSLGYQPQHF; cdr3_nt: TGTGCCAGCAGCTTAGGCTATCAGCCCCAGCATTTT
clone_size: -; d_call: -; j_call: TRBJ1-1; v_call: TRBV29-1; cdr3_aa: CSVQVSGTDKAFF; cdr3_nt: TGCAGCGTTCAGGTTTCAGGGACGGACAAAGCTTTCTTT
clone_size: few; d_call: -; j_call: TRBJ1-5; v_call: TRBV5-5; cdr3_aa: CASSLAPPEPQHF; cdr3_nt: TGTGCCAGCAGCTTGGCACCGCCAGAGCCCCAGCATTTT
clone_size: -; d_call: TRBD1; j_call: TRBJ2-5; v_call: TRBV5-1; cdr3_aa: CASSVRPGTGIETQYF; cdr3_nt: TGCGCCAGCAGCGTCCGCCCCGGGACAGGGATAGAGACCCAGTACTTC
clone_size: few; d_call: TRBD2; j_call: TRBJ2-1; v_call: TRBV25-1; cdr3_aa: CASSKTSGLLRYGEQFF; cdr3_nt: TGTGCCAGCAGTAAGACTAGCGGGCTTTTAAGGTACGGTGAGCAGTTCTTC
clone_size: -; d_call: TRBD2; j_call: TRBJ2-7; v_call: TRBV6-5; cdr3_aa: CASGQAGTSYEQYF; cdr3_nt: TGTGCCAGCGGACAAGCGGGAACGTCCTACGAGCAGTACTTC
clone_size: -; d_call: -; j_call: TRBJ2-1; v_call: TRBV4-3; cdr3_aa: CASSHVWAANNEQFF; cdr3_nt: TGCGCCAGCAGCCACGTATGGGCGGCTAATAATGAGCAGTTCTTC
clone_size: few; d_call: -; j_call: TRBJ2-5; v_call: TRBV7-8; cdr3_aa: CASSWRWGEQETQYF; cdr3_nt: TGTGCCAGCAGCTGGCGATGGGGGGAGCAAGAGACCCAGTACTTC
clone_size: few; d_call: -; j_call: TRBJ2-1; v_call: TRBV15; cdr3_aa: CATSREYSSYNEQFF; cdr3_nt: TGTGCCACCAGCAGAGAATACAGCTCCTACAATGAGCAGTTCTTC
clone_size: few; d_call: TRBD2; j_call: TRBJ2-1; v_call: TRBV19; cdr3_aa: CASSIRTSGRGEQFF; cdr3_nt: TGTGCCAGTAGTATTAGGACTAGCGGGAGGGGTGAGCAGTTCTTC
clone_size: -; d_call: -; j_call: TRBJ1-5; v_call: TRBV2; cdr3_aa: CASSVAQQGQPQHF; cdr3_nt: TGTGCCAGCAGTGTTGCCCAACAGGGTCAGCCCCAGCATTTT
clone_size: few; d_call: -; j_call: TRBJ1-1; v_call: TRBV7-6; cdr3_aa: CASSLEMNTEAFF; cdr3_nt: TGTGCCAGCAGCTTAGAGATGAACACTGAAGCTTTCTTT
clone_size: few; d_call: TRBD2; j_call: TRBJ2-1; v_call: TRBV9; cdr3_aa: CASSVLAGGHNEQFF; cdr3_nt: TGTGCCAGCAGCGTGCTAGCGGGGGGCCACAATGAGCAGTTCTTC
clone_size: few; d_call: TRBD1; j_call: TRBJ2-1; v_call: TRBV6-5; cdr3_aa: CASSQTGENNEQFF; cdr3_nt: TGTGCCAGCAGTCAGACAGGGGAGAACAATGAGCAGTTCTTC
clone_size: -; d_call: -; j_call: TRBJ2-7; v_call: TRBV5-4; cdr3_aa: CASSLQGGGEQYF; cdr3_nt: TGTGCCAGCAGCTTGCAGGGAGGGGGCGAGCAGTACTTC
clone_size: few; d_call: -; j_call: TRBJ1-1; v_call: TRBV6-6; cdr3_aa: CASSYSKTSMNTEAFF; cdr3_nt: TGTGCCAGCAGTTACTCGAAGACAAGCATGAACACTGAAGCTTTCTTT
clone_size: few; d_call: -; j_call: TRBJ2-3; v_call: TRBV6-5; cdr3_aa: CASSLPGDTQYF; cdr3_nt: TGTGCCAGCAGCCTCCCGGGTGATACGCAGTATTTT
clone_size: -; d_call: TRBD1; j_call: TRBJ2-7; v_call: TRBV25-1; cdr3_aa: CASSAWTGVFNEQYF; cdr3_nt: TGTGCCAGCAGTGCCTGGACAGGGGTGTTCAACGAGCAGTACTTC
clone_size: few; d_call: -; j_call: TRBJ1-1; v_call: TRBV15; cdr3_aa: CATSSPRGGLNTEAFF; cdr3_nt: TGTGCCACCAGCAGCCCCCGAGGGGGGTTGAACACTGAAGCTTTCTTT
clone_size: few; d_call: -; j_call: TRBJ2-2; v_call: TRBV7-2; cdr3_aa: CASSFLTGYTGELFF; cdr3_nt: TGTGCCAGCAGCTTTCTCACAGGGTACACCGGGGAGCTGTTTTTT
clone_size: few; d_call: -; j_call: TRBJ2-7; v_call: TRBV20-1; cdr3_aa: CSAQDYEQYF; cdr3_nt: TGCAGTGCCCAGGACTACGAGCAGTACTTC
clone_size: -; d_call: -; j_call: TRBJ1-5; v_call: TRBV6-5; cdr3_aa: CASSEVSGSQHF; cdr3_nt: TGTGCCAGCAGTGAAGTATCTGGGTCCCAGCATTTT
clone_size: few; d_call: -; j_call: TRBJ2-1; v_call: TRBV19; cdr3_aa: CASSRNGRGNEQFF; cdr3_nt: TGTGCCAGTAGTCGTAACGGGAGAGGGAATGAGCAGTTCTTC
clone_size: -; d_call: TRBD1; j_call: TRBJ1-5; v_call: TRBV28; cdr3_aa: CASSLGQGGQPQHF; cdr3_nt: TGTGCCAGCAGTTTGGGACAGGGGGGTCAGCCCCAGCATTTT
clone_size: -; d_call: -; j_call: TRBJ2-6; v_call: TRBV15; cdr3_aa: CATSHLRAAGSGANVLTF; cdr3_nt: TGTGCCACCAGCCACCTTCGGGCTGCAGGCTCTGGGGCCAACGTCCTGACTTTC
clone_size: few; d_call: -; j_call: TRBJ2-3; v_call: TRBV6-1; cdr3_aa: CASSARGRARDTQYF; cdr3_nt: TGTGCCAGCAGTGCTCGAGGACGAGCCAGAGATACGCAGTATTTT